This T cell receptor (beta chain) was sequenced for a study of blood T cell repertoires in COVID-19. Trimming removed 5 bases from V and 4 bases from J; junction bases left unmatched: 4. Germline CDR1 SGHAT, CDR2 FQNNGV. The CDR3 is 13 amino acids. Assignment of participants to cohorts was predicated upon participant-reported clinical history. Cohort 3 recovery required two negative PCRs, clearance, or symptom resolution. This table comes from immunoSEQ multiplex PCR, and its TCRdb copy is limited to in-frame clones, with some not included. The repertoire holds 300,000 to 450,000 clones, with about 90% as singletons.

This sequence joins TRBV11-2 and TRBJ1-2, with 7 positions matching TRBD1. What was sequenced was PBMCs or T cells enriched from blood (not recorded which). The source of this sequence is a woman aged 25 to 45 who had recovered from COVID-19. CDR3 loop: CASSEGAFYGYTF. For the CDR3, the DNA is TGTGCCAGCAGCGAGGGGGCTTTCTATGGCTACACCTTC.